Each of the 21 T cell receptor beta chains below was sequenced from the same sample in a study of cytomegalovirus exposure and HLA in healthy donors. The PCR employed 60 Vbeta primers together with 13 Jbeta primers. Assay: immunoSEQ multiplex PCR; the TCRdb copy retains only in-frame clones and omits some. The sample has roughly 200,000 clones; around 77% are singletons. The source material was PBMCs. The origin of the receptors is a woman in her twenties or thirties in good health and CMV-seronegative.

This clone was counted a few times. The chain links TRBV10-2 to TRBJ1-2; D call uncertain. The CDR3 sequence is 13 residues long. Trimming removed 3 bases from V and 8 bases from J, with 13 bases in between. CDR1 is WSHSY, CDR2 SAAADI, per germline. The CDR3 protein is CASSDAQLRGYTF. In nucleotides, the CDR3 is TGCGCCAGCAGTGATGCCCAATTGCGGGGCTACACCTTC.

This clone was picked up a small number of times. The chain links TRBV27 to TRBJ1-2; 7 positions match TRBD1. Germline V gene lookup returns CDR1 MNHEY and CDR2 SMNVEV (reference sequence). The length of the CDR3 is 13 residues. V lost 6 bases to trimming and J lost 4 bases; unmatched junction nucleotides: 5. CDR3 in amino acids: CASRPTGSYGYTF. DNA for the CDR3: TGTGCCAGCAGACCGACAGGGAGCTATGGCTACACCTTC.

V is TRBV15 and J is TRBJ1-2, with D tentatively TRBD1 (5 bases). Per the germline V gene, CDR1 is LNHNV and CDR2 is YYDKDF (reference sequence). This CDR3 contains 16 residues. V lost 5 bases, J lost 1 base, and 17 bases lay in between. CDR3 nucleotide sequence: TGTGCCACCAGCCGCCGTCAGCGGGGGGGTAACTATGGCTACACCTTC. Translation: CATSRRQRGGNYGYTF.

This clone is a singleton in its sample. The CDR3 reads CASSLVRSSGVYEQYF. The CDR3 region has the DNA TGCGCCAGCAGCTTGGTCAGGTCTAGCGGGGTGTACGAGCAGTACTTC. This rearrangement joins TRBV5-1 to TRBJ2-7, with TRBD2 matching over 9 bases. The CDR3 covers 16 residues. The trim removed 0 bases at V and 4 bases at J, leaving 8 bases unmatched. The germline CDR1 and CDR2 sequences are SGHRS and YFSETQ. The full variable domain, rest sourced from reference TRBV5-1 and TRBJ2-7, is KAGVTQTPRYLIKTRGQQVTLSCSPISGHRSVSWYQQTPGQGLQFLFEYFSETQRNKGNFPGRFSGRQFSNSRSEMNVSTLELGDSALYLCASSLVRSSGVYEQYFGPGTRLTVT.

This clone was seen only a few times. The chain recombines TRBV5-1 with TRBJ2-5; TRBD2 might be the D (6 bases). CDR3 length equals 13 residues. Trimming removed 2 bases from V and 2 bases from J, with 7 bases in between. Germline values: CDR1 SGHRS, CDR2 YFSETQ. In nucleotides, the CDR3 is TGCGCCAGCAGCTTCGGACTACAAGAGACCCAGTACTTC. This gives the protein CASSFGLQETQYF.

The V gene is TRBV28, the J gene TRBJ2-1; 15 nucleotides align to TRBD2. This CDR3 has 16 amino acids. With 5 bases clipped from V and 8 bases from J, the junction kept 7 bases outside the gene matches. CDR1 and CDR2 (germline): MDHEN, SYDVKM. The CDR3 reads CASSPRTSGREDEQFF. CDR3 sequence (DNA): TGTGCCAGCAGTCCCCGGACTAGCGGGAGGGAAGATGAGCAGTTCTTC.

V gene TRBV9 combines with J gene TRBJ1-1; D gene ambiguous. Trimming shortened V by 2 bases and J by 6 bases, and 11 bases separated the two germline ends. Per the germline V gene, CDR1 is SGDLS and CDR2 is YYNGEE. The CDR3 runs 13 residues. This CDR3 is CASSVGSVAEAFF. The DNA for the CDR3 is TGTGCCAGCAGCGTCGGCAGCGTCGCTGAAGCTTTCTTT.

The gene calls are TRBV7-9 and TRBJ2-1; 8 bases align to TRBD1. The V gene's germline CDR1 is SEHNR and CDR2 FQNEAQ (reference sequence). J gave up 14 bases and V 1 base, and 1 base lay outside the gene matches. This CDR3 is 11 amino acids long. The CDR3: CASSLGTGKFF. In DNA form, the CDR3 reads TGTGCCAGCAGCTTAGGGACAGGGAAGTTCTTC.

J is TRBJ1-1 and V is TRBV7-9; 10 bases fit TRBD1. The length of the CDR3 is 18 residues. Losses at the gene ends were 5 bases for V and 6 bases for J; bases not matched to a gene: 18. The germline CDR1 and CDR2 sequences are SEHNR and FQNEAQ (reference sequence). The CDR3, as DNA: TGTGCCAGCAGCCCTCAGGGTGGGACAGGGGTTATAATAGCTGAAGCTTTCTTT. Translation gives CASSPQGGTGVIIAEAFF.

The chain recombines TRBV7-9 with TRBJ1-1; D is unclear. The V end lost 5 bases, the J end lost 1 base, and 8 bases lay between the germline ends. This CDR3 region has 13 residues. From germline, CDR1 is SEHNR and CDR2 FQNEAQ (reference sequence). The CDR3: CASSRGTNTEAFF. In nucleotides, the CDR3 is TGTGCCAGCAGCCGGGGAACGAACACTGAAGCTTTCTTT.

The chain has TRBV5-1 and TRBJ2-3; a possible D gene is TRBD2 (5 bases). Germline V CDR1 and CDR2: SGHRS, YFSETQ. This CDR3 is built from 13 residues. The V gene lost 6 bases and the J gene lost 2 bases, with 10 bases spanning the gap. CDR3 sequence reads: CASKSGITDTQYF. The DNA of the CDR3 is TGCGCCAGCAAATCCGGGATCACAGATACGCAGTATTTT.

This clone was recorded a few times. The chain joins TRBV28 to TRBJ1-1; no reliable D call. In germline, CDR1 is MDHEN, CDR2 SYDVKM. Trimming removed 10 bases at V and 3 bases at J, with 12 bases between. This CDR3 is 12 amino acids long. In DNA, the CDR3 is TGTGCCACCCAACGCCAGGACACTGAAGCTTTCTTT. Its protein product is CATQRQDTEAFF.

This chain joins TRBV5-1 and TRBJ2-1; the match to TRBD2 covers 10 bases. V lost 5 bases and J lost 6; bases outside the gene matches: 11. This CDR3 has 16 amino acids. CDR1 is SGHRS and CDR2 is YFSETQ in the germline V gene. CDR3 amino acids: CASRPIGLADANEQFF. CDR3 in DNA: TGCGCCAGCAGGCCGATCGGACTAGCGGACGCCAATGAGCAGTTCTTC.

This chain links TRBV12-5 with TRBJ1-4; TRBD1 aligns across 9 bases. Germline values: CDR1 LGHNT, CDR2 FRNRAP. The CDR3 contains 20 residues. J gave up 5 bases and V 6 bases, and 22 bases lay outside the gene matches. The CDR3 nucleotides read TGTGCTAGTGGCCCCGGGAATTGGGGTGGGACAGGGAGCAGAAATGAAAAACTGTTTTTT. Protein sequence: CASGPGNWGGTGSRNEKLFF.

The chain carries TRBV5-1 and TRBJ1-4, with 9 positions matching TRBD1. Trimming at V came to 5 bases and at J to 5 bases, leaving 4 bases not matched to a gene. The germline gives CDR1 SGHRS, CDR2 YFSETQ. The CDR3 sequence is 14 residues long. Written as DNA, the CDR3 is TGCGCCAGCAGAGGACAGGGGTTAAATGAAAAACTGTTTTTT. It codes for CASRGQGLNEKLFF.

The chain uses TRBV5-1 and TRBJ2-7, with 10 bases matching TRBD1. V lost 7 bases to trimming and J lost 0 bases; unmatched junction nucleotides: 7. Germline loops: CDR1 SGHRS, CDR2 YFSETQ. The CDR3 consists of 15 residues. CDR3 DNA: TGCGCCAGCGGACTGGGACAGGGGAGCTCCTACGAGCAGTACTTC. Translating it yields CASGLGQGSSYEQYF.

This chain links TRBV5-1 with TRBJ2-7, with D unclear. Germline-derived CDR1 and CDR2 are SGHRS and YFSETQ. This CDR3 comprises 16 residues. The germline V and J ends were trimmed by 0 bases and 2 bases, with 15 bases remaining between them. DNA for the CDR3: TGCGCCAGCAGCTTGGTGTATAGTCGTACTCCCTACGAGCAGTACTTC. Translating gives CASSLVYSRTPYEQYF.

The chain uses TRBV5-6 and TRBJ2-6; perhaps TRBD1 as D (5 bases). The CDR3 loop spans 17 amino acids. V lost 2 bases and J lost 0, with 12 bases in between. Germline assignment: CDR1 SGHDT and CDR2 YYEEEE. This CDR3 reads CASSFGGRVSGANVLTF. The CDR3 bases are TGTGCCAGCAGCTTCGGCGGCAGGGTCTCTGGGGCCAACGTCCTGACTTTC.

This clone was observed once. This rearrangement joins TRBV10-3 to TRBJ2-1; TRBD1 aligns across 9 bases. Per germline, CDR1 ENHRY and CDR2 SYGVKD. This CDR3 contains 14 residues. V trimming: 1 base; J trimming: 9 bases; junction bases outside the gene matches: 4. The CDR3 loop is CAISEYRGQSEQFF. The CDR3 DNA follows: TGTGCCATCAGTGAGTACAGGGGGCAAAGTGAGCAGTTCTTC.

This chain joins TRBV10-3 and TRBJ1-1, with D perhaps matching TRBD1 (5 bases). CDR3 length: 13 amino acids. V lost 3 bases and J lost 5, with 10 bases in between. Per germline, CDR1 ENHRY and CDR2 SYGVKD. For the CDR3, the DNA is TGTGCCATCAGTGATGGGGGGGGGACTGAAGCTTTCTTT. Its protein product is CAISDGGGTEAFF.

The J gene is TRBJ2-7, the V gene TRBV6-1, with D tentatively TRBD1 (6 bases). The CDR3 is 12 amino acids. V was shortened by 7 bases and J by 6 bases, with 13 bases between the two germline ends. CDR1 is MNHNS and CDR2 is SASEGT in the germline V gene. The CDR3: CASNRRGSEQYF. The CDR3 coding sequence is TGTGCCAGCAATCGCAGGGGATCCGAGCAGTACTTC.